This is a list of T cell receptor beta chains from one sample in a study of T cell clonotyping in hematopoietic cell transplantation. This table comes from immunoSEQ multiplex PCR, and its TCRdb copy is limited to in-frame clones, with some not included. The sample holds 20,000 to 30,000 clones, roughly 84% seen once. Material: peripheral blood mononuclear cells, obtained before stem cell transplant. The receptor set was obtained from a woman aged 55-70 years with acute myeloid leukemia. Some clones in this sample may be carry-over from other donors' samples. Each CDR3 is given with its conserved first and last residue. The order of the fields is J gene, V gene, CDR3 protein.

TRBJ1-4 TRBV9 CASSRQGRNEKLFF
TRBJ2-7 TRBV7-6 CASSQGTGGSYEQYF
TRBJ1-1 TRBV6-5 CASSQGAGNTEAFF
TRBJ2-5 TRBV29-1 CSVEEQGQETQYF
TRBJ1-5 TRBV19 CASSISRDSNQPQHF
TRBJ2-1 TRBV7-8 CASSLGPVSNEQFF
TRBJ2-7 TRBV11-1 CASSTYTSAKVYEQYF
TRBJ2-3 TRBV6-1 CASSRTGSTDTQYF
TRBJ1-1 TRBV9 CASSPSTGQGTEAFF
TRBJ2-7 TRBV5-6 CASSPNPTDYYEQYF
TRBJ2-2 TRBV11-2 CASSAGLAGGRRTGELFF
TRBJ1-2 TRBV7-9 CASSRGDGNYGYTF
TRBJ2-7 TRBV27 CASSLSGGGLRYEQYF
TRBJ2-6 TRBV7-2 CASSLDYSGANVLTF
TRBJ2-7 TRBV11-2 CASTTTSGGTYEQYF
TRBJ1-4 TRBV19 CASSIETVATNEKLFF
TRBJ2-1 TRBV25-1 CATDPGGAYNEQFF
TRBJ2-2 TRBV27 CATSGGTETPNTGELFF
TRBJ1-1 TRBV7-9 CASSPAGYPEAFF
TRBJ1-4 TRBV10-3 CASHGTIGGEKLFF
TRBJ1-2 TRBV28 CASSLRQGRGYTF
TRBJ2-7 TRBV19 CASSIGRGSYEQYF
TRBJ1-6 TRBV6-5 CASSYSPYSPLHF
TRBJ2-5 TRBV7-3 CASSLIPGLRETQYF
TRBJ2-7 TRBV29-1 CSVQDSYEQYF